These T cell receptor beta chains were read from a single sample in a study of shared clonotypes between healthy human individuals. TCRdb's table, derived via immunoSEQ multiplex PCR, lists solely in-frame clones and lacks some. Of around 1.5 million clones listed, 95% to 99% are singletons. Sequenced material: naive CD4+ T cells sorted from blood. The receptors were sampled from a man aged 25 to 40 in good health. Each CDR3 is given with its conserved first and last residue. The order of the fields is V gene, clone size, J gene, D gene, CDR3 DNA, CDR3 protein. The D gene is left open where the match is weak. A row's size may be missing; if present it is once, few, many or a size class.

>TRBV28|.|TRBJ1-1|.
TGTGCCAGCAGACCGGGAGGGGACACTGAAGCTTTCTTT
CASRPGGDTEAFF
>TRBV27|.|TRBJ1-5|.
TGTGCCAGCAGTCGAGACGCCGTGTATAGCAATCAGCCCCAGCATTTT
CASSRDAVYSNQPQHF
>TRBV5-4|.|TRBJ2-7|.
TGTGCCAGCAGCGCCTTGGAATGGGGTGGTCCCTACGAGCAGTACTTC
CASSALEWGGPYEQYF
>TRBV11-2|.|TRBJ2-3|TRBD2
TGTGCCAGCAGCCCTCTGACTAGCGGGAGGATAGATACGCAGTATTTT
CASSPLTSGRIDTQYF
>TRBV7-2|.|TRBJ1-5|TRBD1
TGTGCCAGCAGCTTAGTGCCAGGGGGCGATCAGCCCCAGCATTTT
CASSLVPGGDQPQHF
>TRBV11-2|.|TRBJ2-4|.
TGTGCCAGCAGTTTCCCCCGCGGGGTATCCAAAAACATTCAGTACTTC
CASSFPRGVSKNIQYF
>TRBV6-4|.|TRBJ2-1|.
TGTGCCAGCAAGTTGGAGGACCGGGCCCCTCATGAGCAGTTCTTC
CASKLEDRAPHEQFF
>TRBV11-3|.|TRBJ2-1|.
TGTGCCAGCAGCTTAGGAGCAGATAGCTCCTACAATGAGCAGTTCTTC
CASSLGADSSYNEQFF
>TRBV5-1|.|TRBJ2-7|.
TGCGCCAGCAGACAGGGTACGGGAGCCAACGAGCAGTACTTC
CASRQGTGANEQYF
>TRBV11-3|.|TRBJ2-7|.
TGTGCCAGCAGCTTAACTCTACTGGGGGAGCAGTACTTC
CASSLTLLGEQYF
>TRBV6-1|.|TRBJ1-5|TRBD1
TGTGCCAGCAGTGCACTAATGGACAGGGTTAATCAGCCCCAGCATTTT
CASSALMDRVNQPQHF
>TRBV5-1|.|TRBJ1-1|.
TGCGCCAGCAGCTTGTCCGAAGGAGGGCACGCCCTGAGAACATGGATCACTGAAGCTTTCTTT
CASSLSEGGHALRTWITEAFF
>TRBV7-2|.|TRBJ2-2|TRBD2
TGTGCCAGCAGCTCAACTAGCGCGGGGACCGGGGAGCTGTTTTTT
CASSSTSAGTGELFF
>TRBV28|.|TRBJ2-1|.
TGTGCCAGCAGGGACTACTCCTACAATGAGCAGTTCTTC
CASRDYSYNEQFF
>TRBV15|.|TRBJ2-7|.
TGCGCTCGACTGCACTACGAGCAGTACTTC
CARLHYEQYF
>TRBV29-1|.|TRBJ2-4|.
TGCAGCGTTGAGCCGTTACAGGGATCCAAAAACATTCAGTACTTC
CSVEPLQGSKNIQYF
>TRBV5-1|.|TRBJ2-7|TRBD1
TGCGCCAGCAGCTCGACAGGGGCACCCTACGAGCAGTACTTC
CASSSTGAPYEQYF
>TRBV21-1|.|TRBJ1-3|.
TGTGCCAGCAGCAAAGCTAAGGGAACAGGGGACGTAAACACCATATATTTT
CASSKAKGTGDVNTIYF
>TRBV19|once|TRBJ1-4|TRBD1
TGTGCCAGTAGCTGGACAGGGTCCGAAAAACTGTTTTTT
CASSWTGSEKLFF
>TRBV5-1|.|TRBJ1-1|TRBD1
TGCGCCAGCAGCCAATACAGGGGACTAAACACTGAAGCTTTCTTT
CASSQYRGLNTEAFF
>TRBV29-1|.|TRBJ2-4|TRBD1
TGCAGCGCTAAGGGACAGGGCAAAAACATTCAGTACTTC
CSAKGQGKNIQYF
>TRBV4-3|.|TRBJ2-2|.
TGCGCCAGCAGCCAAGAGGTCGGTTTGAGGGCCGGGGAGCTGTTTTTT
CASSQEVGLRAGELFF
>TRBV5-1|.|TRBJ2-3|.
TGCGCCAGCAGAAAGGGGACCGCCACAGATACGCAGTATTTT
CASRKGTATDTQYF
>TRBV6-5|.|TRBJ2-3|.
TGTGCCAGCAGCCGAGACAGACCCGATACGCAGTATTTT
CASSRDRPDTQYF
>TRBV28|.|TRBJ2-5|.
TGTGCCAGCAGTCGTCGGGACCGACGGGAGACCCAGTACTTC
CASSRRDRRETQYF
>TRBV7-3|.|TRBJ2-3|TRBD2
TGTGCCAGCAGCTTAAAGGCCCCCCAAACTAGCGGGAGTATGGATACGCAGTATTTT
CASSLKAPQTSGSMDTQYF
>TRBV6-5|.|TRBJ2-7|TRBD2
TGTGCCAGCAGTTTCAGGACTAGCGGGAACAACGAGCAGTACTTC
CASSFRTSGNNEQYF
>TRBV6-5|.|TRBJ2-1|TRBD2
TGTGCCAGCACTTGGGGACTAGCGGGTTTCAATGAGCAGTTCTTC
CASTWGLAGFNEQFF
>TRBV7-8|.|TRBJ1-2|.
TGTGCCAGCAGCTTAACAAGTAACTATGGCTACACCTTC
CASSLTSNYGYTF
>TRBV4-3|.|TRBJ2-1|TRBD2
TGCGCCAGCAGCCATCTAGGGGGACTAGCGGGAAATAAGTACAATGAGCAGTTCTTC
CASSHLGGLAGNKYNEQFF
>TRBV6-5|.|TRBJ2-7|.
TGTGCCAGCAGTAACCTCCCACTAGCTTACGAGCAGTACTTC
CASSNLPLAYEQYF
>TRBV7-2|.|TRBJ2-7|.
TGTGCCAGCAGCTTGACTCCCGCGGGTCTCTACGAGCAGTACTTC
CASSLTPAGLYEQYF
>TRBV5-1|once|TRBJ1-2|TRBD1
TGCGCCAGCAGCTTGGAGGGGGCAGGCTACACCTTC
CASSLEGAGYTF
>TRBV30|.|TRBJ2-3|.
TGTGCCTGGAGTCAGCCCCATACGCAGTATTTT
CAWSQPHTQYF
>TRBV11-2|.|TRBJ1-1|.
TGTGCCAGCAGCTTAGATGTGGCAGGGGAGGGCACTGAAGCTTTCTTT
CASSLDVAGEGTEAFF
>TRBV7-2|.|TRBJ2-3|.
TGTGCCAGCAGCCCCGATTACATTCTGGGAGATACGCAGTATTTT
CASSPDYILGDTQYF
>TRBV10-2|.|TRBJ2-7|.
TGCGCCAGCAGTGAAAGGGTCTACGAGCAGTACTTC
CASSERVYEQYF
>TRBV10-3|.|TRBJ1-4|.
TGTGCCACACGACAGGCTGCGGCTAATGAAAAACTGTTTTTT
CATRQAAANEKLFF
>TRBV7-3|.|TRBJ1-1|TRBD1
TGTGCCAGCAGCCTGACAGGGGGATACACTGAAGCTTTCTTT
CASSLTGGYTEAFF
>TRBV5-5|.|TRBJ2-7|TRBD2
TGTGCCAGCAGCTTCCAACTAGCGGGAGTTTCCTACGAGCAGTACTTC
CASSFQLAGVSYEQYF
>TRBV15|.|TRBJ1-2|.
TGTGCCACCAGCAGAGACTATGGAGGGCCCTCCAAGTTAATGGGCTATGGCTACACCTTC
CATSRDYGGPSKLMGYGYTF
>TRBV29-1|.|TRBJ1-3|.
TGCAGCGCCGGACGGTCCTCTGGAAACACCATATATTTT
CSAGRSSGNTIYF
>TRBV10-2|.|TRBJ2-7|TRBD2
TGCGCCAGCAGTGAAATATGGGACAGGGGACTAGCGGGAGACGAGCAGTACTTC
CASSEIWDRGLAGDEQYF
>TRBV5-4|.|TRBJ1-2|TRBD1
TGTGCCAGCAGCTTGGGACAGGGGACAAATGGCTACACCTTC
CASSLGQGTNGYTF
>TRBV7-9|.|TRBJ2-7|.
TGTGCCAGCAGCTTCGGCGGGGGCCCCTACGAGCAGTACTTC
CASSFGGGPYEQYF
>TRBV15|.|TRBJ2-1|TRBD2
TGTGCCACCAGGAGCGGCGGGAGTGGTTGGTATGAGCAGTTCTTC
CATRSGGSGWYEQFF
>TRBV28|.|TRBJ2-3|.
TGTGCCAGCAGCCCAGGGGGGCAGACAGGGCCAGATACGCAGTATTTT
CASSPGGQTGPDTQYF
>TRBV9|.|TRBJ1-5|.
TGTGCCAGCAGGCCTTGGGACATTCGGATACAGCCCCAGCATTTT
CASRPWDIRIQPQHF
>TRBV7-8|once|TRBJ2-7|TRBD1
TGTGCCAGCAGCTTAGGAAGGACAGGGGCTGGGGAGCAGTACTTC
CASSLGRTGAGEQYF
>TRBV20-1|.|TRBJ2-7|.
TGCAGTGCTAGAAGGACCGGGGAGCAGTACTTC
CSARRTGEQYF
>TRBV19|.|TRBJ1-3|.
TGTGCCAGTACGGGCAGGACCTCTGGAAACACCATATATTTT
CASTGRTSGNTIYF